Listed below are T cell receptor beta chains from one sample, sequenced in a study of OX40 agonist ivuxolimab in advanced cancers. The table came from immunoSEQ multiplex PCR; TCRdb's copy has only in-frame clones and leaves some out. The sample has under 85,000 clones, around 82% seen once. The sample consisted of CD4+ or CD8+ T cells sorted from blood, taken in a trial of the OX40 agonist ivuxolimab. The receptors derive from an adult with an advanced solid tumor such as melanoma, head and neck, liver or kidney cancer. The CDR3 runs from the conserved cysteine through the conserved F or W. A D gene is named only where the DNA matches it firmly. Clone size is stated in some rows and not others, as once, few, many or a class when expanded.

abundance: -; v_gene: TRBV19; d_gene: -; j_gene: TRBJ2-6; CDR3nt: TGTGCCAGCCGGACAGCCCTCGTGGGGGCCAACGTCCTGACTTTC; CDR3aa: CASRTALVGANVLTF
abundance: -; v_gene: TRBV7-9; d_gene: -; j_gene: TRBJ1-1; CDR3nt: TGTGCCAGCAGCAACCCTTCAGGGGCTGGCACTGAAGCTTTCTTT; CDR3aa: CASSNPSGAGTEAFF
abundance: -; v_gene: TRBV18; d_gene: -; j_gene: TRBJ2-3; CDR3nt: TGTGCCAGCTCACCACCCCGACGGGGGACGACAGATACGCAGTATTTT; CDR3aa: CASSPPRRGTTDTQYF
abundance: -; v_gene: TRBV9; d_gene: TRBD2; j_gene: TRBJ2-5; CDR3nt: TGTGCCAGCAGCGTAGCATCGGGGGGTGGTGGGGAGACCCAGTACTTC; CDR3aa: CASSVASGGGGETQYF
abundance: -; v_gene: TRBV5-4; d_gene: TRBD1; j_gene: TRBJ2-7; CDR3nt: TGTGCCAGCAGCGGAACAGGGGCCCGGGGCGAGCAGTACTTC; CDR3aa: CASSGTGARGEQYF
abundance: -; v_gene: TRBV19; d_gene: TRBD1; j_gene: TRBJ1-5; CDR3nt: TGTGCCAGTACCAGTCCCGGGACAGGGATTGGCGAGCCCCAGCATTTT; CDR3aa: CASTSPGTGIGEPQHF
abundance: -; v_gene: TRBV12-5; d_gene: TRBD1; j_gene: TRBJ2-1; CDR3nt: TGTGCTAGTGGTTCCGGGACAGCAGCCAATGAGCAGTTCTTC; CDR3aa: CASGSGTAANEQFF
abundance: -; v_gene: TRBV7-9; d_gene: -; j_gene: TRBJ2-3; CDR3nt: TGTGCCAGCAGCTTAGGGATCACGGATACGCAGTATTTT; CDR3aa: CASSLGITDTQYF
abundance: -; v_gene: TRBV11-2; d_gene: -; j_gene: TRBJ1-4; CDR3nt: TGTGCCAGCAACCACTTCGCCGGGGAAAAACTGTTTTTT; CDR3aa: CASNHFAGEKLFF
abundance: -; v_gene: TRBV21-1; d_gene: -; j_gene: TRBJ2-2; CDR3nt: TGTGCCAGCAGCCGGGCCGGACAGGGCGGCACCGGGGAGCTGTTTTTT; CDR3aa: CASSRAGQGGTGELFF
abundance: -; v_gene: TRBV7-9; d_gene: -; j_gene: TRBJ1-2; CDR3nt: TGTGCCAGCAGCTTAGAGAGGGGGAGCTATGGCTACACCTTC; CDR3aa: CASSLERGSYGYTF
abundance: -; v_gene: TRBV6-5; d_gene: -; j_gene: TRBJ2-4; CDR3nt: TGTGCCAGCAGTACACCCGATTTAGCCAAAAACATTCAGTACTTC; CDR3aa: CASSTPDLAKNIQYF
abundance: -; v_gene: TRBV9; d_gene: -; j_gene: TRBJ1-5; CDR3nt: TGTGCCAGCAGCGTAGAGGGATTCGGTCAGCCCCAGCATTTT; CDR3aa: CASSVEGFGQPQHF
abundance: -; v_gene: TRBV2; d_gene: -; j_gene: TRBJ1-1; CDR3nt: TGTGCCAGCAGTGACCGAGGCCGCCTGGCTGAAGCTTTCTTT; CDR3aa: CASSDRGRLAEAFF
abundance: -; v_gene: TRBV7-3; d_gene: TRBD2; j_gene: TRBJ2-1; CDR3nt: TGTGCCAGCAGCCCCCGGACTAGCGGGAGGTATGAGCAGTTCTTC; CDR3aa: CASSPRTSGRYEQFF
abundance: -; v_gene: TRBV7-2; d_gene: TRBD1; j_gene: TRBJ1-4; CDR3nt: TGTGCCAGCAGCGCCTTCCAGGGGGCGAGCGAAAAACTGTTTTTT; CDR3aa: CASSAFQGASEKLFF
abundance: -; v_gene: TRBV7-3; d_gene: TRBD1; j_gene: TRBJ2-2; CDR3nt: TGTGCCAGCAGCCGCGGGACAGGGAACACCGGGGAGCTGTTTTTT; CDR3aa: CASSRGTGNTGELFF
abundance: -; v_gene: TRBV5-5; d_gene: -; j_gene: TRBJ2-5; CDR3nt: TGTGCCAGCAGCTTGACCCGCGGGTCGGCCGGGGAGACCCAGTACTTC; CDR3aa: CASSLTRGSAGETQYF
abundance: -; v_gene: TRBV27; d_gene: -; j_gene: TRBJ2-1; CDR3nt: TGTGCCAGCAGTCCCCGGTTCAGGAGTTCCTACAATGAGCAGTTCTTC; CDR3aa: CASSPRFRSSYNEQFF
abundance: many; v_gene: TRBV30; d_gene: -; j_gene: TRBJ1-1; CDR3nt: TGTGCCTGGGCCACAGGGTACACTGAAGCTTTCTTT; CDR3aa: CAWATGYTEAFF
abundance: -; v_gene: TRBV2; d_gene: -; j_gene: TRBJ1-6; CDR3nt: TGTGCCAGCATAGGCTTAATTGGCTCACCCCTCCACTTT; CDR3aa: CASIGLIGSPLHF
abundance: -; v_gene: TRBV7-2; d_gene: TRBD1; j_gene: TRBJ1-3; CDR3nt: TGTGCCAGCAGCCCCGGGACAGCCTGGTCAAGCTCTGGAAACACCATATATTTT; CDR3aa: CASSPGTAWSSSGNTIYF
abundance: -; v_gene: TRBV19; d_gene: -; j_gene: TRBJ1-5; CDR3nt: TGTGCCAGTAGACCAGGACAGAACAATCAGCCCCAGCATTTT; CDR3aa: CASRPGQNNQPQHF
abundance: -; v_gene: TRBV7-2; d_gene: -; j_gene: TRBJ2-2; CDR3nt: TGTGCCAGCAGCCCCCAGACCGGGGAGCTGTTTTTT; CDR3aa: CASSPQTGELFF
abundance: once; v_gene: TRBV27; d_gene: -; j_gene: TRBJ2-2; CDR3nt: TGTGCCAGCACAGGGGCGGTTCGCACCGGGGAGCTGTTTTTT; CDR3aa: CASTGAVRTGELFF